This T cell receptor (beta chain) is drawn from a study of T cells in placental villitis. Study-wide results and caveats: Placentae with villitis of unknown etiology showed clonal expansion, median clonality approximately 0.05 versus control over 0.0055. Villitis of unknown etiology showed control-like CMV-specific clone frequencies, roughly 0.0011 versus 0.011 in CMV. Some sequenced T cells, mainly in controls, may be decidual rather than villous infiltrates.

The germline V gene has CDR1 LGHNT and CDR2 FRNRAP. CDR3 length equals 15 residues. The trim removed 4 bases at V and 0 bases at J, leaving 5 bases unmatched. The libraries were made with immunoSEQ v4. The repertoire was sequenced with immunoSEQ multiplex PCR; TCRdb's copy has only in-frame clones and lacks some. The sample lists 700 to 900 clones; around 82% were seen once. A note on this clone: The antigen remains undetermined.

Mothers with villitis of unknown etiology had significantly higher gravidity, parity and prior miscarriages than other groups. The chain links TRBV12-5 to TRBJ1-1, with 7 bases aligning to TRBD1. This clonotype originated in a human patient with villitis of unknown etiology; the placental T cells may come from both mother and fetus. Source material: placental tissue containing maternal and fetal cells. The CDR3 sequence: CASGYLQGVNTEAFF. DNA for the CDR3: TGTGCTAGTGGTTACCTGCAGGGGGTGAACACTGAAGCTTTCTTT.